This T cell receptor beta chain derives from a study of blood T cell repertoires in COVID-19 (dated by TCRdb to 2018 to 2020). With regard to the full study: Samples from collaborators originated in the United States, Italy and Spain and spanned both the acute and convalescent phases of COVID-19. The repertoires were made available in a free public database intended to serve as a resource for research on the immune response to SARS-CoV-2. The prospective study material was composed of cDNA or gDNA derived from T cells, B-cell-depleted T cells, or PBMCs. Nearly every sample came with metadata listing a de-identified subject ID, COVID-19 status, age in years and sex. The samples were drawn from two sources: the first 160 participants of the ongoing ImmuneRACE study, and 1,000 to 1,500 subjects contributed by 6 global collaborators. The dataset comprised deeply sampled blood TCRbeta repertoires from subjects exposed to, actively infected with, or recovered from COVID-19. HLA class I and class II types, where available, came from metadata supplied by the sample provider rather than from assay-based typing.

A remark on this clone: What antigen it recognizes has not been identified. It has no much larger one-base neighbor in the sample; base qualities were not kept.

The research as a whole found: The quantity of clinical and demographic metadata differed by source and by participant and was supplied without curation.

In the prospective study, participants were roughly 18 to 100 years old, resided in 25 or so geographic areas of the United States, and were enrolled through a virtual design. To assign participants to cohorts, the prospective study relied on clinical history that participants themselves reported in a screening survey and a study questionnaire. In the prospective study, whole blood, serum and a nasopharyngeal or oropharyngeal swab were collected from each participant by mobile phlebotomists. Over a roughly 2-month period, participants in the prospective study had the option of providing additional blood draws and questionnaires. Before DNA extraction, prospective study blood samples were shipped either frozen or at room temperature. V is reduced by 6 bases and J by 3 bases, leaving a spacing of 18 bases between them. Reading from cysteine to valine, the CDR3 counts 15 amino acids. Only CDR3 DNA remains: 45 bases, in frame from the first base. As encoded in the germline V gene, CDR1 is MNHEY while CDR2 is SVGAGI.

TCRbeta CDR3 regions were amplified from genomic DNA by means of the immunoSEQ Assay, a bias-controlled multiplex PCR. The authors' pipeline ran thus. Within the assay, amplification of reference gene primers was used to estimate how many nucleated cells each sample contained. To quantify the absolute abundance of each unique TCRbeta CDR3 rearrangement, sequence reads were collapsed and filtered. For each sample, productive Simpson clonality was calculated by taking the square root of Simpson's diversity index across productive rearrangements. This is the immuneACCESS table as TCRdb keeps it, with only in-frame sequences that have V and J called. A part of the clones is gone; compared with another copy, unresolved V genes explain less than half, and the rest is unexplained. Clonal size and the V and J genes are those of that table, whereas D and trimming came from the DNA. The table for this sample lists more than 250,000 clones; roughly 88% of them were counted only once. 0.95% to 1.5% of the sample comes from the top ten.

The clonotype was recovered from a woman in her thirties or forties with acute COVID-19. The sample was PBMCs or T cells enriched from blood (not recorded which). The sequence is built from TRBV6-5 and TRBJ2-7, with TRBD2 as a weak D call on 6 bases. The CDR3 in this case is CASRNSGTSNYEQYV. The nucleotide sequence reads TGTGCCAGCAGAAACTCCGGGACTTCTAACTACGAGCAGTACGTC.